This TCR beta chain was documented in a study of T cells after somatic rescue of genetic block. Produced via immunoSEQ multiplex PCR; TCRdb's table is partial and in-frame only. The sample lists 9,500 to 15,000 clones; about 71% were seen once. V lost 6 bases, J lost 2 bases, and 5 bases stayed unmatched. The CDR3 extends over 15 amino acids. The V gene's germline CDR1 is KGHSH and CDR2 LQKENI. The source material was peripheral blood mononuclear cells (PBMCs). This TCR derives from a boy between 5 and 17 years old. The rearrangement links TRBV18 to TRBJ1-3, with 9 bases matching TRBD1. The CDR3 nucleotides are TGTGCCAGCTCCCCGGGACAGGGTCCTGGAAACACCATATATTTT. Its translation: CASSPGQGPGNTIYF.